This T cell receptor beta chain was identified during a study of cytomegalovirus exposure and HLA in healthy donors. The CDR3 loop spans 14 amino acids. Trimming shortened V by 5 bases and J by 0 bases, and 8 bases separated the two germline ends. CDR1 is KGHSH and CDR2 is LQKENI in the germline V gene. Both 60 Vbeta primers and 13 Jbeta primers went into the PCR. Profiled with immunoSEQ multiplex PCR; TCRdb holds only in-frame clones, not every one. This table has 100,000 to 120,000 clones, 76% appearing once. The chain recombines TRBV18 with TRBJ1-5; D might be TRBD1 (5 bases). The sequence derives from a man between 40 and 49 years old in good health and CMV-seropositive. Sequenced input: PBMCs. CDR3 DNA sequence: TGTGCCAGCTCAGCGACAGTTAGCAATCAGCCCCAGCATTTT. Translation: CASSATVSNQPQHF.